Below are 27 T cell receptor beta chains sequenced from a single sample in a study of beta chain features in type 1 diabetes. Broader study findings: Type 1 diabetes patients showed a moderate but significant shortening of TCRB CDR3s in all four CD4+ subsets.

Their antigens are not known. Of the isolated RNA, all was reverse transcribed, and so the sequenced material was expressed TCRB transcripts. Here immunoSEQ multiplex PCR was the method, and the copy in TCRdb shows in-frame clones only, minus some. The sample carries around 250,000 clones, approximately 15% recorded once. The sample taken for sequencing was naive CD4+ T cells from blood. The receptors come from a man aged 25 to 40 with type 1 diabetes.

This clone was seen a handful of times. The V gene is TRBV29-1, the J gene TRBJ1-1, with 8 bases aligning to TRBD1. The CDR3 runs to 13 residues. The J segment lost 11 bases and the V segment lost 3 bases, leaving 11 bases of the junction unmatched. Germline values: CDR1 SQVTM, CDR2 ANQGSEA. CDR3 amino acids: CSVELQGANQAFF. The DNA of the CDR3 is TGCAGCGTTGAGTTGCAGGGGGCGAATCAGGCTTTCTTT.

The rearrangement joins TRBV6-5 to TRBJ1-2; the match to TRBD1 covers 9 bases. CDR3 length: 15 residues. The J segment lost 8 bases and the V segment lost 4 bases, leaving 11 bases of the junction unmatched. Germline CDR1 is MNHEY and CDR2 is SVGAGI. CDR3 sequence reads: CASSSPGQGSAGYTF. CDR3 in DNA: TGTGCCAGCAGTTCGCCGGGACAGGGATCGGCCGGCTACACCTTC.

Only a few counts were recorded for this clone. This chain joins TRBV7-2 and TRBJ2-3; no clear D. Trimming took off 2 bases at V and 2 bases at J, with 11 bases between the two ends. This CDR3 has 15 amino acids. The germline V gene has CDR1 SGHTA and CDR2 FQGNSA. CDR3 protein: CASSLRVRLTDTQYF. The DNA of the CDR3 is TGTGCCAGCAGCTTACGGGTTCGGCTCACAGATACGCAGTATTTT. The entire variable domain, with the rest obtained from reference TRBV7-2 and TRBJ2-3, is as follows: GAGVSQSPSNKVTEKGKDVELRCDPISGHTALYWYRQSLGQGLEFLIYFQGNSAPDKSGLPSDRFSAERTGGSVSTLTIQRTQQEDSAVYLCASSLRVRLTDTQYFGPGTRLTVL.

The rearrangement joins TRBV7-2 to TRBJ2-7; 9 bases are a match to TRBD2. The CDR3 runs to 16 residues. J was trimmed by 0 bases and V by 5 bases; bases with no gene match: 8. The germline CDR1 and CDR2 sequences are SGHTA and FQGNSA. CDR3 bases: TGTGCCAGCAGCCCGCACGCACTAGCGGGCTCCTACGAGCAGTACTTC. It encodes CASSPHALAGSYEQYF.

The chain links TRBV6-5 to TRBJ2-1; 11 bases map to TRBD1. The junction had 2 bases not matched to a gene; V was cut back by 7 bases and J by 6 bases. CDR3 length equals 13 residues. Germline V gives CDR1 MNHEY, CDR2 SVGAGI. CDR3 DNA sequence: TGTGCCAGCACGGGGACAGGGGGCAATGAGCAGTTCTTC. This sequence encodes CASTGTGGNEQFF.

In its sample, this clone was seen a few times. Other DNA sequences in this sample translate to the same CDR3. The rearrangement links TRBV7-2 to TRBJ2-7, with 11 bases aligning to TRBD1. V was clipped by 5 bases and J by 2 bases; unmatched bases: 2. CDR1 is SGHTA, CDR2 FQGNSA, per germline. The CDR3 runs 14 residues. CDR3 bases: TGTGCCAGCAGCCTGGGACAGGGGGCCTACGAGCAGTACTTC. It yields the protein CASSLGQGAYEQYF.

This clone was observed a few times. The chain couples TRBV2 to TRBJ1-1, with a weak D call TRBD1 (6 bases). V shed 6 bases and J shed 1 base, with 15 bases lying between them. Germline values: CDR1 SNHLY, CDR2 FYNNEI. This CDR3 spans 15 amino acids. In nucleotides, the CDR3 is TGTGCCAGCAGCCTTATCCGGGACACGAACACTGAAGCTTTCTTT. Protein sequence: CASSLIRDTNTEAFF.

The V and J genes are TRBV11-3 and TRBJ2-2; 8 bases fit TRBD1. Germline V gene data show CDR1 as SGHNT and CDR2 as YENEEA. The CDR3 runs 15 residues. The V gene end was trimmed by 6 bases and the J gene end by 4 bases; junction bases not matched to a gene: 7. CDR3 nucleotide sequence: TGTGCCAGCAGTCTCCAGGGGGCTGGCACCGGGGAGCTGTTTTTT. It translates to CASSLQGAGTGELFF.

The chain recombines TRBV6-6 with TRBJ1-5; 9 bases are a match to TRBD1. Germline values: CDR1 MNHNY, CDR2 SVGAGI (reference sequence). J was trimmed by 7 bases and V by 4 bases; bases with no gene match: 5. This CDR3 is 14 amino acids long. In nucleotides, the CDR3 is TGTGCCAGCAGTTTCAGGGGGACAGGGCAGCCCCAGCATTTT. Translated: CASSFRGTGQPQHF.

CDR3 bases: TGCGCCAGCAGCCAAACCCCGGGGACAGAATGGGAGACCCAGTACTTC. Protein: CASSQTPGTEWETQYF. This chain uses TRBV4-1 with TRBJ2-5; TRBD1 matches 7 bases. Losses at the gene ends were 2 bases for V and 5 bases for J; bases not matched to a gene: 11. Germline CDR1 MGHRA, CDR2 YSYEKL. The CDR3 contains 16 residues.

The V and J genes are TRBV5-1 and TRBJ2-3; tentative D call: TRBD2 (6 bases). This CDR3 is built from 14 residues. Trimming removed 3 bases from V and 6 bases from J, with 14 bases in between. CDR1 is SGHRS, CDR2 YFSETQ, per germline. CDR3 in DNA: TGCGCCAGCAGCTCAAGGAGGGGTGGGGATACGCAGTATTTT. Encoded protein: CASSSRRGGDTQYF.

The chain is built from TRBV7-9 and TRBJ2-1; 8 bases match TRBD1. The germline CDR1 and CDR2 sequences are SEHNR and FQNEAQ (reference sequence). The V and J ends lost 5 bases and 5 bases, in that order; junction bases with no gene match: 11. The CDR3 contains 16 residues. Here the CDR3 DNA reads TGTGCCAGCAGCCCGAGGGGTGGGACAGGCCACAATGAGCAGTTCTTC. It is translated as CASSPRGGTGHNEQFF.

This clone was picked up a small number of times. The chain carries TRBV14 and TRBJ1-2; D uncertain. Trimming stripped 0 bases from V and 4 bases from J, with 12 bases between. The germline V gene encodes CDR1 SGHDN and CDR2 FVKESK. This CDR3 is built from 15 residues. CDR3 residues: CASSQDRVTPYGYTF. CDR3 bases: TGTGCCAGCAGCCAAGATCGGGTGACCCCCTATGGCTACACCTTC.

The J gene is TRBJ1-5, the V gene TRBV30; 8 bases are shared with TRBD1. The CDR3 length is 13 residues. After removal of 2 bases from V and 7 bases from J, the junction contained 4 bases not matched to a gene. Germline V gives CDR1 GTSNPN, CDR2 SVGIG (reference sequence). CDR3 protein: CAWSPQGAQPQHF. Written as DNA, the CDR3 is TGTGCCTGGAGTCCCCAGGGGGCACAGCCCCAGCATTTT.

The chain joins TRBV9 to TRBJ1-2, with D maybe TRBD1 (6 bases). V was trimmed by 0 bases and J by 7 bases, leaving 13 bases between them. The germline V gene encodes CDR1 SGDLS and CDR2 YYNGEE. This CDR3 contains 14 residues. CDR3 DNA: TGTGCCAGCAGCGTAGGGCAGGGGATGCTTGGCTACACCTTC. The encoded protein is CASSVGQGMLGYTF.

The gene calls are TRBV2 and TRBJ1-1; 7 positions agree with TRBD1. This CDR3 has 14 amino acids. In germline, CDR1 is SNHLY, CDR2 FYNNEI. V was pared by 3 bases and J by 0 bases, with 1 base of the junction left unmatched. The CDR3 sequence: CASSEGTVNTEAFF. Written as DNA, the CDR3 is TGTGCCAGCAGTGAGGGGACAGTGAACACTGAAGCTTTCTTT.

The chain recombines TRBV19 with TRBJ2-2, with TRBD1 identical over 9 bases. V was pared by 6 bases and J by 5 bases, with 7 bases of the junction left unmatched. CDR1 LNHDA and CDR2 SQIVND come from the germline V gene (reference sequence). The CDR3 is 15 amino acids. CDR3: CASSNRDRVTGELFF. For the CDR3, the DNA is TGTGCCAGTAGCAACCGGGACAGGGTAACCGGGGAGCTGTTTTTT.

This rearrangement joins TRBV12-5 to TRBJ2-3; tentatively, D is TRBD1 (7 bases). The CDR3 has 15 residues. Trimming removed 4 bases from V and 8 bases from J, with 19 bases in between. Per germline, CDR1 LGHNT and CDR2 FRNRAP. The CDR3: CASGSWQGGPGTQYF. CDR3 DNA: TGTGCTAGTGGTTCCTGGCAGGGGGGCCCGGGTACGCAGTATTTT.

V gene TRBV18 combines with J gene TRBJ2-6; 9 bases fit TRBD2. The germline V gene has CDR1 KGHSH and CDR2 LQKENI. This CDR3 region has 19 residues. V lost 0 bases, J lost 0 bases, and 6 bases stayed unmatched. The CDR3 is CASSPPGLAGSSGANVLTF. The CDR3 DNA reads TGTGCCAGCTCACCACCGGGGCTAGCGGGGAGCTCTGGGGCCAACGTCCTGACTTTC.

This clone was counted a few times. The J gene is TRBJ2-7, the V gene TRBV30; 9 nucleotides match TRBD2. The CDR3 consists of 15 residues. The V gene end was trimmed by 1 base and the J gene end by 6 bases; junction bases not matched to a gene: 10. Germline lookup yields CDR1 GTSNPN and CDR2 SVGIG (reference sequence). CDR3 loop: CAWSGPGTSSSEQYF. Here the CDR3 DNA reads TGTGCCTGGAGTGGACCCGGGACTAGCTCAAGCGAGCAGTACTTC.

A few counts support this clone. The chain recombines TRBV12-5 with TRBJ2-5; the match to TRBD2 covers 7 bases. CDR1 and CDR2 (germline): LGHNT, FRNRAP. V lost 2 bases, J lost 7 bases, and 4 bases stayed unmatched. This CDR3 has 13 amino acids. The CDR3 DNA reads as TGTGCTAGTGGTTTGAGGGCTAGCGGGACCCAGTACTTC. As protein: CASGLRASGTQYF.

The chain employs TRBV30 and TRBJ2-1, with TRBD2 identical over 12 bases. This CDR3 is built from 15 residues. With 0 bases clipped from V and 4 bases from J, the junction kept 1 base outside the gene matches. Germline V CDR1 and CDR2: GTSNPN, SVGIG (reference sequence). CDR3 DNA sequence: TGTGCCTGGAGTGTCGGGACTAGCGGGTACAATGAGCAGTTCTTC. As protein: CAWSVGTSGYNEQFF.

The DNA for the CDR3 is TGTGCCACCAGCGGAGGGGGACAGAGGTATGAGCAGTACTTC. Protein product: CATSGGGQRYEQYF. This chain links TRBV15 with TRBJ2-5, with TRBD1 as a possible D gene (7 bases). Trimming shortened V by 5 bases and J by 11 bases, and 21 bases separated the two germline ends. The CDR3 extends over 14 amino acids. CDR1 and CDR2 from the germline V gene are LNHNV and YYDKDF (reference sequence).

This clone has just a few counts. The V call is TRBV30, the J call TRBJ1-1; TRBD1 might be the D (6 bases). V was clipped by 2 bases and J by 4 bases, with 11 bases between them. From germline, CDR1 is GTSNPN and CDR2 SVGIG (reference sequence). The CDR3 runs 13 residues. The CDR3 nucleotides are TGTGCCTGGAGTACCACAGGGAGCACTGAAGCTTTCTTT. Translation: CAWSTTGSTEAFF.

The CDR3 DNA reads TGTGCCAGCAGCGAAACAGGGGCGGCGGCTAATGAAAAACTGTTTTTT. Translating gives CASSETGAAANEKLFF. The chain has TRBV7-9 and TRBJ1-4, with 7 bases aligning to TRBD1. Germline V gene data show CDR1 as SEHNR and CDR2 as FQNEAQ (reference sequence). CDR3 size: 16 residues. J was trimmed by 3 bases and V by 5 bases; bases with no gene match: 9.

A few counts support this clone. The J gene is TRBJ2-7, the V gene TRBV6-5; D is possibly TRBD2 (5 bases). The germline gives CDR1 MNHEY, CDR2 SVGAGI. V gave up 1 base and J gave up 2 bases, with 12 bases separating them. The CDR3 covers 15 residues. Here the CDR3 reads CASSYLARYPYEQYF. CDR3 nucleotides: TGTGCCAGCAGTTACTTAGCGCGATACCCCTACGAGCAGTACTTC.

Here the CDR3 DNA reads TGTGCCAGCATTAAAGGGGGATCACCCCTCCACTTT. Its translation is CASIKGGSPLHF. The genes are TRBV6-5 and TRBJ1-6; D is possibly TRBD1 (6 bases). V was trimmed by 7 bases and J by 10 bases, leaving 11 bases between them. The CDR3 runs 12 residues. CDR1 is MNHEY and CDR2 is SVGAGI in the germline V gene.